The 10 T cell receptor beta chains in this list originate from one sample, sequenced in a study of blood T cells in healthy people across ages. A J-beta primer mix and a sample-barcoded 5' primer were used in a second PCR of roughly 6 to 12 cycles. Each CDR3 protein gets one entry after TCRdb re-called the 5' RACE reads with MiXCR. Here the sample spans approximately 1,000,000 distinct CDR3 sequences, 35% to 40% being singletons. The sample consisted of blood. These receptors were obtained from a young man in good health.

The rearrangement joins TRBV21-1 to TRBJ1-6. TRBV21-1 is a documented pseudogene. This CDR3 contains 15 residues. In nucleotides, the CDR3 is TGTGCCAGCAGCAAAGAATGGGCCCTAACAACACCCCTCCACTTT. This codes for CASSKEWALTTPLHF.

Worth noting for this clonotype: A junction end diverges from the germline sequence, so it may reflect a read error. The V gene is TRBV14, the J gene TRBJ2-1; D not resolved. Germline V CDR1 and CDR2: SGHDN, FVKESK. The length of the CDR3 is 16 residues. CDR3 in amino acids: CASSRTDSSSHNEQFF. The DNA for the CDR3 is TGTGCCAGCAGCCGAACCGACTCGAGCTCCCACAATGAGCAGTTCTTC.

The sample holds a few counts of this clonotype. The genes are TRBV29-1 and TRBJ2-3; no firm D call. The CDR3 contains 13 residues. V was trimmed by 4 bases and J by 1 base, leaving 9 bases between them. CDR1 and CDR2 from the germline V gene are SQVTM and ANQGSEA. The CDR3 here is CSVGVLRTDTQYF. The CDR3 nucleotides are TGCAGCGTTGGGGTTCTTCGCACAGATACGCAGTATTTT.

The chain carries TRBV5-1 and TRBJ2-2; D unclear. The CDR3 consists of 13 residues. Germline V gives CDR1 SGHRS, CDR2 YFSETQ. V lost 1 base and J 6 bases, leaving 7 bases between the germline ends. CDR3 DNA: TGCGCCAGCAGCTTGAGGCCATCCGGGGAGCTGTTTTTT. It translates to CASSLRPSGELFF.

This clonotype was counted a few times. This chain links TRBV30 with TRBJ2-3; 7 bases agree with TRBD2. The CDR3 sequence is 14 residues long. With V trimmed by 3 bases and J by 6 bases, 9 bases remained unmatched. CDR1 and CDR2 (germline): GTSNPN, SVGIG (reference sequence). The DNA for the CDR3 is TGTGCCTGGAGGGGACTAAACCCCCCCGATACGCAGTATTTT. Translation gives CAWRGLNPPDTQYF.

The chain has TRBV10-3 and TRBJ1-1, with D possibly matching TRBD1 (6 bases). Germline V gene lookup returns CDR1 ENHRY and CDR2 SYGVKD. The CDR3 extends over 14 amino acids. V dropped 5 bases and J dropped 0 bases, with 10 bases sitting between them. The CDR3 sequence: CAISWGTLNTEAFF. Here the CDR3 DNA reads TGTGCCATCAGTTGGGGGACACTGAACACTGAAGCTTTCTTT.

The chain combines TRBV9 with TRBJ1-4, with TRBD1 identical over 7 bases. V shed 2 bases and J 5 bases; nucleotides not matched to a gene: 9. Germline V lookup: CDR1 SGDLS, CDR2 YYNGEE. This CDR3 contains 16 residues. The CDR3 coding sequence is TGTGCCAGCAGCGTCAGCCCGGGACAGCCGAATGAAAAACTGTTTTTT. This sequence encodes CASSVSPGQPNEKLFF.

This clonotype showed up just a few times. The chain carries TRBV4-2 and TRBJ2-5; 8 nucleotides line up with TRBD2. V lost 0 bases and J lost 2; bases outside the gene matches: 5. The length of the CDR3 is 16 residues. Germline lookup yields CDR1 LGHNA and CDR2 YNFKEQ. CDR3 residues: CASSQDWIAGQETQYF. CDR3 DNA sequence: TGTGCCAGCAGCCAAGATTGGATAGCGGGACAAGAGACCCAGTACTTC.

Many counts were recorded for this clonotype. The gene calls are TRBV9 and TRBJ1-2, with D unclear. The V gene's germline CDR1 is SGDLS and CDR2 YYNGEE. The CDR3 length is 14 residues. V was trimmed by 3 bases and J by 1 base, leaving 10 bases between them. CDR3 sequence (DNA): TGTGCCAGCAGCGCGGACTACCTTAACTATGGCTACACCTTC. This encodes CASSADYLNYGYTF.

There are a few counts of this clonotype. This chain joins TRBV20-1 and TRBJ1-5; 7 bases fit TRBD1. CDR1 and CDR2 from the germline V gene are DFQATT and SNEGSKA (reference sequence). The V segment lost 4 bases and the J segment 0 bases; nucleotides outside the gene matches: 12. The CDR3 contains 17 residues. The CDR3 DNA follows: TGCAGTGCTATTACTGGACAGGTGTTTAATAGCAATCAGCCCCAGCATTTT. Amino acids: CSAITGQVFNSNQPQHF.